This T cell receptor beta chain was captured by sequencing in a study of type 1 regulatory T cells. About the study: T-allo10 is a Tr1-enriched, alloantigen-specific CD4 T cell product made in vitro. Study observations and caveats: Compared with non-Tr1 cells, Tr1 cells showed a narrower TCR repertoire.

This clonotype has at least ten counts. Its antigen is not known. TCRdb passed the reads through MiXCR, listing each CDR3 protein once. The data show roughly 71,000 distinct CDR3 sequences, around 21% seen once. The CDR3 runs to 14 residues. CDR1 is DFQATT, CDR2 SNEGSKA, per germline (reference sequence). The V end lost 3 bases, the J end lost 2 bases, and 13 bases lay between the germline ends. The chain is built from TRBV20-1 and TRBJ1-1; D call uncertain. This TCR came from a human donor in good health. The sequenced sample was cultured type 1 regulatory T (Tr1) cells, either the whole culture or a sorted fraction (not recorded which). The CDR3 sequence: CSASITVFNTEAFF. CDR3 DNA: TGCAGTGCTAGTATAACAGTCTTTAACACTGAAGCTTTCTTT.